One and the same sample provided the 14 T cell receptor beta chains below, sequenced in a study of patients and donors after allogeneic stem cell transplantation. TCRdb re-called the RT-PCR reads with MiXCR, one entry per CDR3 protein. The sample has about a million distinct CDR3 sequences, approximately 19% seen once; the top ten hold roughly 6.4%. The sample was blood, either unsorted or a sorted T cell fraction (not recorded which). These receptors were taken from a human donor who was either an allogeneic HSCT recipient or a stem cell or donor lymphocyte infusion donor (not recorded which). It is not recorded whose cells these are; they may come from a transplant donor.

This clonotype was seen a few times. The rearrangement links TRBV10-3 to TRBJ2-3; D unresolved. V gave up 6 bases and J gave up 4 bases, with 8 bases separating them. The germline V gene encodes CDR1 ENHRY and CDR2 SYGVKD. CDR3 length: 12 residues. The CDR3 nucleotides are TGTGCCATCAGGGAAATGTCAGATACGCAGTATTTT. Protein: CAIREMSDTQYF.

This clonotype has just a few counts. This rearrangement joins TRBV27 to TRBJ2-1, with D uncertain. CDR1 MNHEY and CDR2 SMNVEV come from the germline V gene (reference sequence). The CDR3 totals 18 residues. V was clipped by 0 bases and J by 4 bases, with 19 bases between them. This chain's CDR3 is CASSLSVGRPSIYNEQFF. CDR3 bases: TGTGCCAGCAGTTTATCGGTAGGCAGGCCCTCGATATACAATGAGCAGTTCTTC.

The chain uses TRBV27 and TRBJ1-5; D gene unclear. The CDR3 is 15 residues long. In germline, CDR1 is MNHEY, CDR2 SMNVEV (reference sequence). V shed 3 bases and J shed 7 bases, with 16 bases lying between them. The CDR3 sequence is CASSFDGSMLQPQHF. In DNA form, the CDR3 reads TGTGCCAGCAGTTTCGATGGGTCGATGCTCCAGCCCCAGCATTTT.

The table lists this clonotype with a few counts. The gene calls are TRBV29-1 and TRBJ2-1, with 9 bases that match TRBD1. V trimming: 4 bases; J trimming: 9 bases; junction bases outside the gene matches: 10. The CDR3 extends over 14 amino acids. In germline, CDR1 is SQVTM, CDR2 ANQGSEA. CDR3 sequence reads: CSVGLQGARSEQFF. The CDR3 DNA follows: TGCAGCGTTGGGCTACAGGGGGCGCGGTCTGAGCAGTTCTTC.

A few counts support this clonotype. The CDR3 coding sequence is TGTGCCAGTAGTATAGCTCGGGGAGCGAACTCTGGGGCCAACGTCCTGACTTTC. Translation: CASSIARGANSGANVLTF. V usage is TRBV19 and J usage is TRBJ2-6, with D perhaps TRBD2 (5 bases). This CDR3 spans 18 amino acids. Between the trimmed V and J ends, which lost 1 base and 0 bases, there was a span of 13 bases. From germline, CDR1 is LNHDA and CDR2 SQIVND (reference sequence).

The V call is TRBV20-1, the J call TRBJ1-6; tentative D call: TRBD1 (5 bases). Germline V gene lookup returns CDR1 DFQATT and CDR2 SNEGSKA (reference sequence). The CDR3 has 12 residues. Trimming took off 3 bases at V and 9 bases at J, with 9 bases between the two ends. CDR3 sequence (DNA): TGCAGTGCTAGGCGGGGGGTTTCACCCCTCCACTTT. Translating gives CSARRGVSPLHF.

CDR3 bases: TGTGCCAGCAGTGAGGGCGGGCAGTTGGACACTGAAGCTTTCTTT. This encodes CASSEGGQLDTEAFF. The chain is built from TRBV2 and TRBJ1-1; D remains unclear. This CDR3 contains 15 residues. Germline V lookup: CDR1 SNHLY, CDR2 FYNNEI. V was trimmed by 3 bases and J by 3 bases, leaving 14 bases between them.

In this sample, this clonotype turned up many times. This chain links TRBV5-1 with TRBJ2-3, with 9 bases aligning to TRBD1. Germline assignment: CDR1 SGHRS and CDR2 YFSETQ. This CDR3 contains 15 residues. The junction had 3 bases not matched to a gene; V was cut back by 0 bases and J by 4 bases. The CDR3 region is CASSLAGQGADTQYF. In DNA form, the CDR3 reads TGCGCCAGCAGCTTGGCGGGACAGGGAGCAGATACGCAGTATTTT.

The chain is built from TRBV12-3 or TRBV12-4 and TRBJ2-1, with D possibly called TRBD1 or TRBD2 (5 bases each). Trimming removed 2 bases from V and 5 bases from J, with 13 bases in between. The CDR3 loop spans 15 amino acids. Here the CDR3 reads CASSLQAGTHNEQFF. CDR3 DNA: TGTGCCAGCAGTTTACAAGCAGGGACCCACAATGAGCAGTTCTTC.

The CDR3 sequence is CASSSGTSGPGYEQYF. In DNA form, the CDR3 reads TGTGCCAGCAGTTCCGGGACTAGCGGCCCTGGCTACGAGCAGTACTTC. V usage is TRBV7-9 and J usage is TRBJ2-7; 11 nucleotides align to TRBD2. CDR3 size: 16 residues. CDR1 is SEHNR, CDR2 FQNEAQ, per germline (reference sequence). Germline trimming cut 6 bases from V and 3 bases from J; bases unmatched to any gene: 10.

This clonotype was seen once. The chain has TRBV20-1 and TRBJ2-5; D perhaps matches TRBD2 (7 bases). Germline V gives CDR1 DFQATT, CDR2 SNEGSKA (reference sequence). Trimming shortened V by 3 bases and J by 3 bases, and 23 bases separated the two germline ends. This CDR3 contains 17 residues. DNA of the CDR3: TGCAGTGCTAGGGGAACGGGGGGCTCCTCTCCTGAAGAGACCCAGTACTTC. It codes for CSARGTGGSSPEETQYF.

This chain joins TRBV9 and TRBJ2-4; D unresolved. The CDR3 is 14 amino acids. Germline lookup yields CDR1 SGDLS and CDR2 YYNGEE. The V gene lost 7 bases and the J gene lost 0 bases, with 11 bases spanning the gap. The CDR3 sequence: CASLDMIAKNIQYF. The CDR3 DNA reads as TGTGCCAGCCTTGACATGATAGCCAAAAACATTCAGTACTTC.

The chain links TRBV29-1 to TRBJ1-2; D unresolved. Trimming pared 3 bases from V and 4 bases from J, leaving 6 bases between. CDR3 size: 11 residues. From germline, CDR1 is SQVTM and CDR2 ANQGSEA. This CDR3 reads CSVDLTYGYTF. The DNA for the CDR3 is TGCAGCGTTGACTTAACCTATGGCTACACCTTC.

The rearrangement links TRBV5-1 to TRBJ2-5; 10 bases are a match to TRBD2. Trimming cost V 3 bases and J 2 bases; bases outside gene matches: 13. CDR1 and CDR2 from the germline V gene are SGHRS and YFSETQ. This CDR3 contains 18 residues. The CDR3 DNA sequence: TGCGCCAGCAGCTCTGGTCTCAGAACTAGCGGGGATCAAGAGACCCAGTACTTC. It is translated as CASSSGLRTSGDQETQYF.